Shown below are 32 T cell receptor beta chains from a single sample sequenced in a study of blood T cell repertoires in COVID-19. The protocol was immunoSEQ multiplex PCR, while the TCRdb copy is restricted to in-frame clones and leaves out a portion. The sample consists of 150,000 to 200,000 clones, around 89% of them appearing once. The sample consisted of PBMCs or T cells enriched from blood (not recorded which). The receptor source for this set is a woman aged 18-30 years who had recovered from COVID-19.

The gene calls are TRBV18 and TRBJ1-2; D is unclear. Trimming took 2 bases from V and 3 from J, leaving 16 bases between them. The CDR3 runs to 16 residues. The germline V gene has CDR1 KGHSH and CDR2 LQKENI. The CDR3, as DNA: TGTGCCAGCTCACCAATCCCGGGAATGGTGGACTATGGCTACACCTTC. It is translated as CASSPIPGMVDYGYTF. Full variable domain (outside the CDR3, taken from reference TRBV18 and TRBJ1-2): NAGVMQNPRHLVRRRGQEARLRCSPMKGHSHVYWYRQLPEEGLKFMVYLQKENIIDESGMPKERFSAEFPKEGPSILRIQQVVRGDSAAYFCASSPIPGMVDYGYTFGSGTRLTVV.

The chain couples TRBV3-1 (or the pseudogene TRBV3-2) to TRBJ2-5; a possible D gene is TRBD2 (5 bases). This CDR3 region has 13 residues. Germline V gene lookup returns CDR1 LGHDT and CDR2 YNNKEL (reference sequence). Trimming took off 4 bases at V and 2 bases at J, with 8 bases between the two ends. The CDR3 region is CASSPRGQETQYF. CDR3 bases: TGTGCCAGCAGCCCTCGGGGACAAGAGACCCAGTACTTC.

The chain recombines TRBV18 with TRBJ1-2; D not resolved. Trimming took 0 bases from V and 2 from J, leaving 7 bases between them. The germline gives CDR1 KGHSH, CDR2 LQKENI. The CDR3 covers 14 residues. The CDR3 DNA reads TGTGCCAGCTCACCACCCACAGTCAACTATGGCTACACCTTC. This sequence encodes CASSPPTVNYGYTF.

V gene TRBV15 combines with J gene TRBJ2-2; TRBD2 might be the D (6 bases). This CDR3 is 16 amino acids long. Per germline, CDR1 LNHNV and CDR2 YYDKDF (reference sequence). Trimming shortened V by 1 base and J by 1 base, and 10 bases separated the two germline ends. CDR3 in amino acids: CATSRGAGQNTGELFF. The CDR3 nucleotides read TGTGCCACCAGCAGAGGTGCGGGGCAGAACACCGGGGAGCTGTTTTTT.

V usage is TRBV18 and J usage is TRBJ1-1; 8 bases map to TRBD1. V was pared by 3 bases and J by 1 base, with 7 bases of the junction left unmatched. Germline CDR1 reads KGHSH; CDR2 reads LQKENI. The CDR3 is 16 amino acids. For the CDR3, the DNA is TGTGCCAGCTCACCCGGGGGCACAGGGGGGAACACTGAAGCTTTCTTT. Residues: CASSPGGTGGNTEAFF.

The rearrangement joins TRBV7-6 to TRBJ2-3; 9 nucleotides match TRBD2. The CDR3 loop spans 16 amino acids. From germline, CDR1 is SGHVS and CDR2 FNYEAQ. With V trimmed by 1 base and J by 4 bases, 6 bases remained unmatched. As DNA, the CDR3 is TGTGCCAGCAGCTTAGGTGCGGGAGGGGGATCAGATACGCAGTATTTT. Protein product: CASSLGAGGGSDTQYF.

The chain couples TRBV5-1 to TRBJ2-3; the match to TRBD2 covers 7 bases. CDR1 and CDR2 from the germline V gene are SGHRS and YFSETQ. The CDR3 runs 15 residues. Germline trimming cut 0 bases from V and 2 bases from J; bases unmatched to any gene: 3. The CDR3 protein is CASSLEAGVTDTQYF. The CDR3 DNA reads TGCGCCAGCAGCTTGGAGGCGGGAGTCACAGATACGCAGTATTTT.

V is TRBV28 and J is TRBJ2-2; 8 bases are shared with TRBD1. The CDR3 is 17 amino acids. The germline V gene has CDR1 MDHEN and CDR2 SYDVKM. The ends lost 4 bases at V and 9 bases at J; junction bases unmatched: 16. Written as DNA, the CDR3 is TGTGCCAGCAGTTCAACCTTCGGACAGGGTCGGTTACGGGAGCTGTTTTTT. It codes for CASSSTFGQGRLRELFF.

The chain recombines TRBV5-4 with TRBJ1-4, with D possibly TRBD1 on 6 matching bases. Germline-derived CDR1 and CDR2 are SGHNT and YYREEE (reference sequence). The V end was cut by 0 bases, the J end by 7 bases, with 10 bases between. The CDR3 length is 14 residues. The CDR3 is CASSLGQVGEKLFF. CDR3 nucleotide sequence: TGTGCCAGCAGCTTGGGACAGGTCGGTGAAAAACTGTTTTTT.

This clone came up a few times. This sequence joins TRBV5-1 and TRBJ1-2, with a tentative D call TRBD1 (5 bases). The CDR3 consists of 14 residues. The germline V and J ends were trimmed by 3 bases and 0 bases, with 9 bases remaining between them. The germline CDR1 and CDR2 sequences are SGHRS and YFSETQ. CDR3 in DNA: TGCGCCAGCAGCTCAGACAGAGCTAACTATGGCTACACCTTC. It specifies CASSSDRANYGYTF.

J is TRBJ2-1 and V is TRBV9, with 8 bases lining up with TRBD1. CDR1 and CDR2 (germline): SGDLS, YYNGEE. The CDR3 runs to 15 residues. V was clipped by 2 bases and J by 5 bases; unmatched bases: 6. CDR3 residues: CASSVGQGRNNEQFF. For the CDR3, the DNA is TGTGCCAGCAGCGTCGGACAGGGCAGAAACAATGAGCAGTTCTTC.

The chain uses TRBV6-5 and TRBJ1-2, with a weak D call TRBD1 (5 bases). Trimming left V 2 bases short and J 7 bases short, with 11 bases between. Germline V gene sequence: CDR1 MNHEY, CDR2 SVGAGI. CDR3 length: 13 amino acids. CDR3 in amino acids: CASSYIRQGGYTF. DNA of the CDR3: TGTGCCAGCAGTTACATCCGCCAGGGTGGCTACACCTTC.

The chain combines TRBV4-1 with TRBJ2-2, with 10 bases matching TRBD2. This CDR3 comprises 16 residues. V shed 4 bases and J 4 bases; nucleotides not matched to a gene: 6. Germline loops: CDR1 MGHRA, CDR2 YSYEKL. This chain's CDR3 is CASSPWVAGGTGELFF. As DNA, the CDR3 is TGCGCCAGCAGCCCCTGGGTAGCGGGAGGCACCGGGGAGCTGTTTTTT.

This clone was counted once. This chain connects TRBV19 to TRBJ2-5; perhaps TRBD1 as D (6 bases). Per the germline V gene, CDR1 is LNHDA and CDR2 is SQIVND (reference sequence). The CDR3 has 13 amino acids. V lost 8 bases to trimming and J lost 1 base, with 11 bases between them. The CDR3 loop reads CASRGGSQETQYF. Here the CDR3 DNA reads TGTGCCAGTCGAGGGGGATCCCAAGAGACCCAGTACTTC.

The CDR3 coding sequence is TGTGCCAGCAGCCCCGAGGGTTGGGTGAGGAGCTATGGCTACACCTTC. Its translation is CASSPEGWVRSYGYTF. J is TRBJ1-2 and V is TRBV5-5; D gene unclear. Germline CDR1 SGHKS, CDR2 YYEKEE (reference sequence). Trimming removed 4 bases at V and 4 bases at J, with 20 bases between. This CDR3 is 16 amino acids long.

This clone occurred once. CDR3 region: CASSLAHSNNQPQHF. In DNA, the CDR3 is TGTGCCAGCAGCTTAGCGCATAGTAACAATCAGCCCCAGCATTTT. The chain links TRBV7-2 to TRBJ1-5; D remains unclear. V gave up 0 bases and J gave up 3 bases, with 9 bases separating them. This CDR3 is built from 15 residues. Germline V gene data show CDR1 as SGHTA and CDR2 as FQGNSA.

This clone came up once. CDR3 nucleotides: TGTGCCAGCAGCTTAGCGGGCCAGACCCAGTACTTC. Translated: CASSLAGQTQYF. The rearrangement joins TRBV5-4 to TRBJ2-5; TRBD2 is a possible D gene (6 bases). CDR1 and CDR2 from the germline V gene are SGHNT and YYREEE (reference sequence). Trimming removed 2 bases from V and 6 bases from J, with 8 bases in between. The CDR3 consists of 12 residues.

The V call is TRBV7-9, the J call TRBJ1-1; D is ambiguous. The germline gives CDR1 SEHNR, CDR2 FQNEAQ (reference sequence). CDR3 length: 17 residues. V was shortened by 5 bases and J by 2 bases, with 21 bases between the two germline ends. This CDR3 reads CASSPRYGNPKNTEAFF. The DNA for the CDR3 is TGTGCCAGCAGCCCGCGATACGGTAACCCCAAAAACACTGAAGCTTTCTTT.

The chain couples TRBV28 to TRBJ1-2; 9 bases map to TRBD1. The length of the CDR3 is 13 residues. The ends lost 6 bases at V and 6 bases at J; junction bases unmatched: 5. Germline V gene data show CDR1 as MDHEN and CDR2 as SYDVKM. The CDR3 sequence is CASRLTGGDGYTF. DNA for the CDR3: TGTGCCAGCAGGTTGACAGGGGGAGATGGCTACACCTTC.

The V and J genes are TRBV5-1 and TRBJ2-7, with D maybe TRBD2 (5 bases). Germline CDR1 SGHRS, CDR2 YFSETQ. The V and J ends lost 0 bases and 2 bases respectively, with 9 bases between them. This CDR3 spans 14 amino acids. In DNA form, the CDR3 reads TGCGCCAGCAGCTTGGTGGGAGCGACCTACGAGCAGTACTTC. It specifies CASSLVGATYEQYF.

This chain uses TRBV2 with TRBJ2-5; D is possibly TRBD2 (5 bases). Germline V gene lookup returns CDR1 SNHLY and CDR2 FYNNEI. The V and J ends lost 8 bases and 2 bases respectively, with 12 bases between them. This CDR3 has 13 amino acids. The CDR3 is CASGFGGQETQYF. CDR3 DNA sequence: TGTGCCAGCGGTTTTGGCGGGCAAGAGACCCAGTACTTC.

The genes are TRBV5-1 and TRBJ2-7; D unresolved. Trimming shortened V by 1 base and J by 1 base, and 6 bases separated the two germline ends. This CDR3 is built from 13 residues. The germline gives CDR1 SGHRS, CDR2 YFSETQ. DNA of the CDR3: TGCGCCAGCAGCTTGCCAGATTCCTACGAGCAGTACTTC. It is translated as CASSLPDSYEQYF.

This chain connects TRBV19 to TRBJ2-7; 12 nucleotides agree with TRBD2. The V gene's germline CDR1 is LNHDA and CDR2 SQIVND (reference sequence). The CDR3 is made up of 19 amino acids. Germline trimming cut 3 bases from V and 6 bases from J; bases unmatched to any gene: 18. The CDR3: CASSIYLTFLAGGPGEQYF. In DNA form, the CDR3 reads TGTGCCAGTAGTATCTACCTCACATTCCTAGCGGGAGGGCCGGGCGAGCAGTACTTC.

This chain connects TRBV29-1 to TRBJ1-1; maybe TRBD1 (6 bases). CDR3 length: 13 amino acids. V dropped 1 base and J dropped 11 bases, with 17 bases sitting between them. Looked up from germline, CDR1 is SQVTM and CDR2 is ANQGSEA. The CDR3, as DNA: TGCAGCGTTGAAGGGAGCGAGGGGGTACGGGCTTTCTTT. This sequence encodes CSVEGSEGVRAFF.

The chain couples TRBV5-4 to TRBJ2-3, with 9 nucleotides matching TRBD2. The germline V gene has CDR1 SGHNT and CDR2 YYREEE (reference sequence). CDR3 length equals 17 residues. After removal of 4 bases from V and 1 base from J, the junction contained 10 bases not matched to a gene. CDR3 DNA sequence: TGTGCCAGCAGCCCCTGGACTAGCGCTGTGGGCACAGATACGCAGTATTTT. It encodes CASSPWTSAVGTDTQYF.

The V call is TRBV9, the J call TRBJ2-7; 9 bases agree with TRBD2. Germline assignment: CDR1 SGDLS and CDR2 YYNGEE. Trimming took 4 bases from V and 0 from J; bases not matched to a gene: 2. The length of the CDR3 is 14 residues. The CDR3, as DNA: TGTGCCAGCAGCCCTAGCGGGACCTCCTACGAGCAGTACTTC. The encoded protein is CASSPSGTSYEQYF.

The chain is built from TRBV28 and TRBJ2-1; 9 bases line up with TRBD1. V was clipped by 8 bases and J by 4 bases; unmatched bases: 6. Looked up from germline, CDR1 is MDHEN and CDR2 is SYDVKM. There are 14 residues in the CDR3. CDR3 sequence: CASHGTGRYNEQFF. For the CDR3, the DNA is TGTGCCAGCCACGGGACAGGGAGGTACAATGAGCAGTTCTTC.

As to this clone: This CDR3 is also generated by other DNA sequences in the sample. V is TRBV18 and J is TRBJ1-1; D is ambiguous. The length of the CDR3 is 15 residues. Germline values: CDR1 KGHSH, CDR2 LQKENI. Deletions cut 0 bases from V and 1 base from J, with 9 bases between. The CDR3 loop is CASSPPSRENTEAFF. In nucleotides, the CDR3 is TGTGCCAGCTCACCACCGAGCCGGGAGAACACTGAAGCTTTCTTT.

The CDR3 is CASSLTRGGDSPLHF. CDR3 in DNA: TGCGCCAGCAGTTTGACCCGCGGTGGTGATTCACCCCTCCACTTT. The J gene is TRBJ1-6, the V gene TRBV10-2; unclear D gene. Germline V gene sequence: CDR1 WSHSY, CDR2 SAAADI. The CDR3 has 15 amino acids. V was clipped by 5 bases and J by 8 bases, with 16 bases between them.

The chain links TRBV10-3 to TRBJ1-5, with D unresolved. Germline values: CDR1 ENHRY, CDR2 SYGVKD. The ends were cut back, 2 bases at V and 1 base at J, with 3 bases in the middle. The CDR3 spans 13 residues. The CDR3 reads CAISERSNQPQHF. CDR3 nucleotides: TGTGCCATCAGTGAGCGGAGCAATCAGCCCCAGCATTTT.

This clone was counted between two and nine times. The chain couples TRBV19 to TRBJ1-6, with D uncertain. Germline CDR1 and CDR2: LNHDA and SQIVND (reference sequence). The CDR3 is 14 amino acids. Trimming took 3 bases from V and 9 from J, leaving 12 bases between them. Here the CDR3 DNA reads TGTGCCAGTAGTATTCGAAAACAGCTTTCACCCCTCCACTTT. It translates to CASSIRKQLSPLHF.

The chain is built from TRBV23-1 and TRBJ2-3, with a possible D match to TRBD2 (7 bases). TRBV23-1 is sorted into the ORF group, with uncertain function. Trimming took off 0 bases at V and 5 bases at J, with 18 bases between the two ends. The CDR3 runs to 17 residues. The DNA for the CDR3 is TGCGCCAGCAGTCAATCGGACCGAGGGAGGGGGAAAGATACGCAGTATTTT. It specifies CASSQSDRGRGKDTQYF.